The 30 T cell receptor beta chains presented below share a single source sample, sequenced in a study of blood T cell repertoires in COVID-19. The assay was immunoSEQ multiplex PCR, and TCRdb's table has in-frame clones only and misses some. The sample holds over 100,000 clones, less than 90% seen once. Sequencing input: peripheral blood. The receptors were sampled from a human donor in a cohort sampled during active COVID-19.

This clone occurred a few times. CDR3 sequence reads: CASSLGQLNSPLHF. The CDR3 coding sequence is TGTGCCAGCAGCCTTGGACAGCTAAATTCACCCCTCCACTTT. The rearrangement links TRBV11-1 to TRBJ1-6; perhaps TRBD1 as D (6 bases). The CDR3 loop spans 14 amino acids. Trimming pared 5 bases from V and 7 bases from J, leaving 12 bases between. The germline V gene encodes CDR1 SGHAT and CDR2 FQDESV (reference sequence). The complete variable domain, with remaining parts taken from reference TRBV11-1 and TRBJ1-6, reads EAEVAQSPRYKITEKSQAVAFWCDPISGHATLYWYRQILGQGPELLVQFQDESVVDDSQLPKDRFSAERLKGVDSTLKIQPAELGDSAMYLCASSLGQLNSPLHFGNGTRLTVT.

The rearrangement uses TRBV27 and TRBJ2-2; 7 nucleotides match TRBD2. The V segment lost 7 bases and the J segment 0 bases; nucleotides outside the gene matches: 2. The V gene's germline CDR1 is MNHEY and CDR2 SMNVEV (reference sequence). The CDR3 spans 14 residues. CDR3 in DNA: TGTGCCAGCACCAGCGGGACGAACACCGGGGAGCTGTTTTTT. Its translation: CASTSGTNTGELFF.

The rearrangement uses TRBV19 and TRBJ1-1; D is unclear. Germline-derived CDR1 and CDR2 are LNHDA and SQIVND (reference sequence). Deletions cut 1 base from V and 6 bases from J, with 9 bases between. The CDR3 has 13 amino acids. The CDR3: CASSIGGRAEAFF. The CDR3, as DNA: TGTGCCAGTAGTATAGGAGGCCGCGCTGAAGCTTTCTTT.

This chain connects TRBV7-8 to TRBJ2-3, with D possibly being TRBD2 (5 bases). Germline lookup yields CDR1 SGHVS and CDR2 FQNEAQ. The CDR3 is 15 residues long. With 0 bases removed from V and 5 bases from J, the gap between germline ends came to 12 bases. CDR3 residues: CASSLARRYGDTQYF. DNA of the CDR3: TGTGCCAGCAGCTTAGCACGGAGGTATGGAGATACGCAGTATTTT.

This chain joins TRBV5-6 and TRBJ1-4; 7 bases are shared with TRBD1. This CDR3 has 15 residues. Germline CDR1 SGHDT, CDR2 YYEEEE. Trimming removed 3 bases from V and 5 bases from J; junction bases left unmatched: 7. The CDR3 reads CASSWGPGGNEKLFF. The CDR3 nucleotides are TGTGCCAGCAGCTGGGGACCAGGGGGAAATGAAAAACTGTTTTTT.

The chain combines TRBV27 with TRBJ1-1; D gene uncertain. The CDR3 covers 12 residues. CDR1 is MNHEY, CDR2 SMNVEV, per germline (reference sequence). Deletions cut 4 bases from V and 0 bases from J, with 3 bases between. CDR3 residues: CASSSVNTEAFF. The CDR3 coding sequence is TGTGCCAGCAGTTCAGTGAACACTGAAGCTTTCTTT.

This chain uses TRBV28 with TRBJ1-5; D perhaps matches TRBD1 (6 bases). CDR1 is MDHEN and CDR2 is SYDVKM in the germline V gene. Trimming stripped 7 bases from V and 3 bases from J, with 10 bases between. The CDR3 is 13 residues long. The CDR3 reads CASTRQANQPQHF. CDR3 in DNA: TGTGCCAGCACCAGACAGGCCAATCAGCCCCAGCATTTT.

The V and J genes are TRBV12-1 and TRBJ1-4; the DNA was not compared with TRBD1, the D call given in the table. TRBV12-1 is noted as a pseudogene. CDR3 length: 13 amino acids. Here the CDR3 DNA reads TGTGCCAGCAGTGGGACAGTTAATGAAAAACTGTTTTTT. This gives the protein CASSGTVNEKLFF.

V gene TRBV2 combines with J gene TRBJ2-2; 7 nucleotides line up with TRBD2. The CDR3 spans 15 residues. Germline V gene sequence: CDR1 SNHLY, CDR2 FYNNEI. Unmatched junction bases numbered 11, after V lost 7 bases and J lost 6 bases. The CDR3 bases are TGTGCCAGCATTAGGGACGCGGGGGTGCCCGGGGAGCTGTTTTTT. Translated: CASIRDAGVPGELFF.

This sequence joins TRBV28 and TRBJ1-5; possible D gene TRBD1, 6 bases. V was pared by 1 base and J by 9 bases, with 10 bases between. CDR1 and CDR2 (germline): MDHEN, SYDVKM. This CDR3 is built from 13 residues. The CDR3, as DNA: TGTGCCAGCAGTTTATTAGGGGGTTCGCCCCAGCATTTT. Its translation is CASSLLGGSPQHF.

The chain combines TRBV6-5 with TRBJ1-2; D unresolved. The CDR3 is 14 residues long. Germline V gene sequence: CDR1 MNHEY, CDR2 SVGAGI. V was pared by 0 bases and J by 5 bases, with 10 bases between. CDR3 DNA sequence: TGTGCCAGCAGTTACTCGGTGGGGAGTTATGGCTACACCTTC. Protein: CASSYSVGSYGYTF.

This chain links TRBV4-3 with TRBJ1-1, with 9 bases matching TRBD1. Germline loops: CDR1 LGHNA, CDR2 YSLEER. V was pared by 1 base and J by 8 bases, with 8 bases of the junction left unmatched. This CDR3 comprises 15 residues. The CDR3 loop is CASSQGRDRALEAFF. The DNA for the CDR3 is TGCGCCAGCAGCCAAGGGCGGGACAGGGCCCTAGAAGCTTTCTTT.

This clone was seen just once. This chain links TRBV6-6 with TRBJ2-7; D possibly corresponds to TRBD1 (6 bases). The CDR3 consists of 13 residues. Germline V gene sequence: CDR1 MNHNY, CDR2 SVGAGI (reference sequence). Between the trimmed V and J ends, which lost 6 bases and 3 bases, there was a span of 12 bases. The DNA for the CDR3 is TGTGCCAGCAGGAGCGGACAGTTCTACGAGCAGTACTTC. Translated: CASRSGQFYEQYF.

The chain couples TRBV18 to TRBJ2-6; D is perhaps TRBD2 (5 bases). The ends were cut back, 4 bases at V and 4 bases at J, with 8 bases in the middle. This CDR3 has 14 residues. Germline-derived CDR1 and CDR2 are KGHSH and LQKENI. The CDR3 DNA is TGTGCCAGCTCACGGGGAGCCGGGGCCAACGTCCTGACTTTC. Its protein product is CASSRGAGANVLTF.

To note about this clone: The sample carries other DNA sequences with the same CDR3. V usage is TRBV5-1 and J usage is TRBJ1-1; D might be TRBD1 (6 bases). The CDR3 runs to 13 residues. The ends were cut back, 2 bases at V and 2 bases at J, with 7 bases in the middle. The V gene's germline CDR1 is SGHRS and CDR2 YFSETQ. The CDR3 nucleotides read TGCGCCAGCAGCTTACAGGGTAACACTGAAGCTTTCTTT. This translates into CASSLQGNTEAFF.

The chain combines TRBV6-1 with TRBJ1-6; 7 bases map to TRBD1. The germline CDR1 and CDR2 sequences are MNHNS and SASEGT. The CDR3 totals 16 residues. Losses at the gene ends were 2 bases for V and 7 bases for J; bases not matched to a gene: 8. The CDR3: CASSESQGLGNSPLHF. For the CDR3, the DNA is TGTGCCAGCAGTGAATCACAGGGGTTAGGGAATTCACCCCTCCACTTT.

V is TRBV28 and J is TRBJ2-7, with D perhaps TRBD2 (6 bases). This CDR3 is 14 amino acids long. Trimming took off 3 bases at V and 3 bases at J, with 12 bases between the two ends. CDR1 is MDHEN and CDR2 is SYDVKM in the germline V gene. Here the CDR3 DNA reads TGTGCCAGCAGTTTTACGGGGGACCGCTACGAGCAGTACTTC. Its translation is CASSFTGDRYEQYF.

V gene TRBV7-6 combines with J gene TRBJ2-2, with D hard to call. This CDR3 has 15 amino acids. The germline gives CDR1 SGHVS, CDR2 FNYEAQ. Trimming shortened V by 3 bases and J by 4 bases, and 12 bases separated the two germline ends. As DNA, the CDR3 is TGTGCCAGCAGCTTTCAGCCAGCAGGCACCGGGGAGCTGTTTTTT. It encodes CASSFQPAGTGELFF.

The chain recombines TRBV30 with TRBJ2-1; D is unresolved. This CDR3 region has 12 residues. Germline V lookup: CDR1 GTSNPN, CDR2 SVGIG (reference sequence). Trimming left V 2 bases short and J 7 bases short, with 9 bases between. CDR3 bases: TGTGCCTGGAGTAGAGGTGTTAATGAGCAGTTCTTC. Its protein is CAWSRGVNEQFF. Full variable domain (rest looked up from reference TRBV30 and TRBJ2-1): SQTIHQWPATLVQPVGSPLSLECTVEGTSNPNLYWYRQAAGRGLQLLFYSVGIGQISSEVPQNLSASRPQDRQFILSSKKLLLSDSGFYLCAWSRGVNEQFFGPGTRLTVL.

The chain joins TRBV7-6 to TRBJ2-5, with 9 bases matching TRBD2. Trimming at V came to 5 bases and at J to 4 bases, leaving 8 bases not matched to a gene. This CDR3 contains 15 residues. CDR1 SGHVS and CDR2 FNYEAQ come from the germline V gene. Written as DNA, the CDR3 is TGTGCCAGCAGCAATAGCGGGAGTAGGGGAGAGACCCAGTACTTC. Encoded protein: CASSNSGSRGETQYF.

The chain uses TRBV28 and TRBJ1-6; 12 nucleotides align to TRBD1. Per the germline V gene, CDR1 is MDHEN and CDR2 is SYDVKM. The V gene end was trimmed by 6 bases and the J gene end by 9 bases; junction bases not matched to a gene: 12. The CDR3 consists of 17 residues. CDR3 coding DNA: TGTGCCAGCAGCTCGCCTGGGGACAGGGGGCGCGTTTCACCCCTCCACTTT. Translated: CASSSPGDRGRVSPLHF.

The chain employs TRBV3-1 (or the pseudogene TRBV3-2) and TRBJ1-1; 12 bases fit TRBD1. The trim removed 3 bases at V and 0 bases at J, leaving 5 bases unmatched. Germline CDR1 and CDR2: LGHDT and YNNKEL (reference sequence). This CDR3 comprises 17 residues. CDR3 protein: CASSHGGTGGLNTEAFF. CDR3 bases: TGTGCCAGCAGCCATGGCGGGACAGGGGGCCTGAACACTGAAGCTTTCTTT.

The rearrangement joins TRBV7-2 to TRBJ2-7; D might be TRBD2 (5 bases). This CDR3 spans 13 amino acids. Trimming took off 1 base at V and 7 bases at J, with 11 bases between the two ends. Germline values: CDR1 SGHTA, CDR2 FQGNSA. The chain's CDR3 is CASSLGEGREQYF. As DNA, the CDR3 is TGTGCCAGCAGCTTAGGAGAGGGCCGGGAGCAGTACTTC.

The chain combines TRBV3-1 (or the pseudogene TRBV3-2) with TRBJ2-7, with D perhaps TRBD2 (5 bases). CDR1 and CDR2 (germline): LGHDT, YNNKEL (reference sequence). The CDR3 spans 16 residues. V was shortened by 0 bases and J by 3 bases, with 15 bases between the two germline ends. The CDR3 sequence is CASSQDRASLNYEQYF. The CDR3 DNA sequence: TGTGCCAGCAGCCAAGATAGAGCTAGCCTAAACTACGAGCAGTACTTC.

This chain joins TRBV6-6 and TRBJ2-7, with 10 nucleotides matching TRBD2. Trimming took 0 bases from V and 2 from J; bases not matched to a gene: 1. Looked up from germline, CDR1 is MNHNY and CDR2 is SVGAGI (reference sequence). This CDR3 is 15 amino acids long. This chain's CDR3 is CASSYSTSGTYEQYF. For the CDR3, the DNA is TGTGCCAGCAGTTACTCTACTAGCGGGACCTACGAGCAGTACTTC.

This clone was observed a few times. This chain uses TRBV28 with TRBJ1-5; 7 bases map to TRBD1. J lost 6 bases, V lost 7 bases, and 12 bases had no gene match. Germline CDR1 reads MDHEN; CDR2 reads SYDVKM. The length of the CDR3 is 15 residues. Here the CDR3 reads CASTRQGYGSQPQHF. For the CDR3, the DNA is TGTGCCAGCACCAGACAGGGTTATGGGAGTCAGCCCCAGCATTTT.

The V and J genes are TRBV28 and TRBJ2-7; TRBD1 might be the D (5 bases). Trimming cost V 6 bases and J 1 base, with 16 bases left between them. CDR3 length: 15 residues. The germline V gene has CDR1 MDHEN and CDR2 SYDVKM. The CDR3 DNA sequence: TGTGCCAGCAGCCCTCCAGACAGTGTATCCTACGAGCAGTACTTC. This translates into CASSPPDSVSYEQYF.

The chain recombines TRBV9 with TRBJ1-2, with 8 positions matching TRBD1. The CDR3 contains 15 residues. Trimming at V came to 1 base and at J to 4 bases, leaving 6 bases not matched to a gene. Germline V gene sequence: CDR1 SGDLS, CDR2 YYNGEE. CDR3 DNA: TGTGCCAGCAGCGTAATCGACAGGGGAGTCTATGGCTACACCTTC. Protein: CASSVIDRGVYGYTF.

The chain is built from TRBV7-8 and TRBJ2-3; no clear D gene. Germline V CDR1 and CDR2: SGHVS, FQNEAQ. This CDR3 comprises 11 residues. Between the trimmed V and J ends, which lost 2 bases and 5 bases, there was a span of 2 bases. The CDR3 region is CASSLRDTQYF. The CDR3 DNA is TGTGCCAGCAGCTTACGAGATACGCAGTATTTT.

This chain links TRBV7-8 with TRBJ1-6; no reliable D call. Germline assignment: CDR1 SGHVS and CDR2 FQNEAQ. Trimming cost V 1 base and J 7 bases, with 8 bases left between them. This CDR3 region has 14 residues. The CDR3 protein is CASSLGAANSPLHF. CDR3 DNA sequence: TGTGCCAGCAGCTTAGGGGCAGCAAATTCACCCCTCCACTTT.